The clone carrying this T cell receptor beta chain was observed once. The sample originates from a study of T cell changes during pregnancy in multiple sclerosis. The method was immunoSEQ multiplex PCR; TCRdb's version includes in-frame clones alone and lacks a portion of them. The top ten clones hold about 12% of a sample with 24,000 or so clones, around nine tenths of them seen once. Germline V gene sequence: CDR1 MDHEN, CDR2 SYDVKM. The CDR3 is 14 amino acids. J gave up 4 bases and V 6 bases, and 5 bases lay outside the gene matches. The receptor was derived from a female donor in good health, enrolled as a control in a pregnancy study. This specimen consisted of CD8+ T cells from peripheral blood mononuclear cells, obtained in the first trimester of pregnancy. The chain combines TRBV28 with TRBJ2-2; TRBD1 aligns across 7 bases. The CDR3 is CASSKQGSTGELFF. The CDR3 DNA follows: TGTGCCAGCAGCAAACAGGGGAGCACCGGGGAGCTGTTTTTT.